This entry lists 9 T cell receptor beta chains sequenced from one sample in a study of prognosis after radiotherapy for stage I lung cancer. With two-round multiplex PCR, TCR beta CDR3 sequences were amplified from genomic DNA. Gene-specific primers for each TRBV and TRBJ gene drove first-round PCR. MiXCR, run by TCRdb on the multiplex PCR reads, gives a single entry per CDR3 protein. The table records some 28,000 distinct CDR3 sequences, roughly 30% of them present only once. Source: PBMCs, taken before or after stereotactic body radiation therapy (not recorded which). These receptors all come from a donor at least 50 years old with non-small cell lung cancer.

This clonotype was found many times. The V and J genes are TRBV7-9 and TRBJ2-1, with D maybe TRBD1 (6 bases). Germline CDR1 is SEHNR and CDR2 is FQNEAQ (reference sequence). The ends were cut back, 5 bases at V and 4 bases at J, with 12 bases in the middle. CDR3 length: 14 residues. For the CDR3, the DNA is TGTGCCAGCAGCCCGCGGACAGCGTACAATGAGCAGTTCTTC. Translating gives CASSPRTAYNEQFF.

In its sample, this clonotype was seen many times. The chain links TRBV7-2 to TRBJ1-5; TRBD1 is a possible D gene (5 bases). This CDR3 comprises 15 residues. CDR1 is SGHTA and CDR2 is FQGNSA in the germline V gene. V shed 5 bases and J shed 11 bases, with 22 bases lying between them. The CDR3 DNA sequence: TGTGCCAGCAGCCATGGGGCGGGGGGTAGTTTGGCCCAGCATTTT. This gives the protein CASSHGAGGSLAQHF. Full variable domain (missing parts from reference TRBV7-2 and TRBJ1-5): GAGVSQSPSNKVTEKGKDVELRCDPISGHTALYWYRQSLGQGLEFLIYFQGNSAPDKSGLPSDRFSAERTGGSVSTLTIQRTQQEDSAVYLCASSHGAGGSLAQHFGDGTRLSIL.

By share, this clonotype ranks as medium-sized (0.01 to 0.1%). The J gene is TRBJ2-3, the V gene TRBV30; 10 bases align to TRBD1. The ends lost 5 bases at V and 2 bases at J; junction bases unmatched: 7. The germline V gene encodes CDR1 GTSNPN and CDR2 SVGIG (reference sequence). The CDR3 has 15 amino acids. The CDR3 sequence: CAWHRDRGNTDTQYF. The DNA of the CDR3 is TGTGCCTGGCACCGGGACAGGGGTAACACAGATACGCAGTATTTT. Drawing the rest from reference TRBV30 and TRBJ2-3, the complete variable domain is SQTIHQWPATLVQPVGSPLSLECTVEGTSNPNLYWYRQAAGRGLQLLFYSVGIGQISSEVPQNLSASRPQDRQFILSSKKLLLSDSGFYLCAWHRDRGNTDTQYFGPGTRLTVL.

Ten or more counts support this clonotype. The rearrangement uses TRBV3-1 and TRBJ2-3; D gene unclear. The CDR3 has 15 amino acids. Germline loops: CDR1 LGHDT, CDR2 YNNKEL (reference sequence). Trimming cost V 1 base and J 1 base, with 9 bases left between them. The CDR3 loop reads CASSQGISRTDTQYF. The CDR3 region has the DNA TGTGCCAGCAGCCAAGGGATTTCTCGCACAGATACGCAGTATTTT.

The gene calls are TRBV7-8 and TRBJ2-1, with TRBD2 identical over 9 bases. Germline trimming cut 1 base from V and 3 bases from J; bases unmatched to any gene: 4. Germline CDR1 and CDR2: SGHVS and FQNEAQ. This CDR3 region has 16 residues. DNA for the CDR3: TGTGCCAGCAGCTTAGTTACTAGCGGGTACTACAATGAGCAGTTCTTC. It yields the protein CASSLVTSGYYNEQFF.

To note about this clonotype: This probably arose from a read error, given a far larger clone one base away. The V and J genes are TRBV13 and TRBJ2-5; 7 positions agree with TRBD2. CDR1 is PRHDT, CDR2 FYEKMQ, per germline (reference sequence). CDR3 size: 16 residues. CDR3 sequence reads: CASSLSSGPRGETEYF. CDR3 nucleotide sequence: TGTGCCAGCAGTTTATCCAGCGGGCCCCGGGGGGAGACCGAGTACTTC.

Of note for this clonotype: At one of its ends the junction is not consistent with the germline gene, which may arise from a read error. This chain connects TRBV19 to TRBJ2-7; no definite D call. The V gene's germline CDR1 is LNHDA and CDR2 SQIVND (reference sequence). The CDR3 consists of 15 residues. The CDR3 nucleotides read TGTGCCAGTAGTATAGGGCCCTCAGAAGCCTACGAGCAGTGCTTC. As protein: CASSIGPSEAYEQCF.

On this clonotype: A far larger clone is one nucleotide away, so this likely arose from a read error. CDR3 loop: CATSRDSRGQGEQFF. Here the CDR3 DNA reads TGTGCCACCAGCAGAGATTCTAGGGGACAGGGCGAGCAGTTCTTC. This sequence joins TRBV15 and TRBJ2-5, with 9 bases lining up with TRBD1. The J call could be wrong; TRBJ2-1 is a better fit for the DNA end. This CDR3 comprises 15 residues. CDR1 and CDR2 from the germline V gene are LNHNV and YYDKDF (reference sequence).

By proportion, this clonotype is medium-sized. V usage is TRBV28 and J usage is TRBJ2-1, with 10 positions matching TRBD2. CDR3 length: 21 amino acids. Germline V gene lookup returns CDR1 MDHEN and CDR2 SYDVKM. V lost 6 bases and J lost 2; bases outside the gene matches: 22. In nucleotides, the CDR3 is TGTGCCAGCAGACCATCTGAAGCGCAAGCGGGAGGGCCGAGAACCTACAATGAGCAGTTCTTC. Protein sequence: CASRPSEAQAGGPRTYNEQFF.